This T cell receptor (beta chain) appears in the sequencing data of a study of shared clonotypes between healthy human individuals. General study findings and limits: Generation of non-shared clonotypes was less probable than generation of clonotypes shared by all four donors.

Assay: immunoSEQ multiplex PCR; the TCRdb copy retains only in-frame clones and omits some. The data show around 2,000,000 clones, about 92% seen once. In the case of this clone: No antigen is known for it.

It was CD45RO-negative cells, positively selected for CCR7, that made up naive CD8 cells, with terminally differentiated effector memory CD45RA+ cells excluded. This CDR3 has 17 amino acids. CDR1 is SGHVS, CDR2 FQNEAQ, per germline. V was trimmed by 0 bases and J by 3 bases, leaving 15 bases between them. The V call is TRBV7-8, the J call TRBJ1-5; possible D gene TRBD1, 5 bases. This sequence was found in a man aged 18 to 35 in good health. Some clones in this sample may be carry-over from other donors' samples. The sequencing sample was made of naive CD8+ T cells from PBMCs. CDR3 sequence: CASSLAGVHRSNQPQHF. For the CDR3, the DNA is TGTGCCAGCAGCTTAGCGGGGGTCCACAGATCCAATCAGCCCCAGCATTTT.